The clone carrying this T cell receptor beta chain has a single count. The protocol was immunoSEQ multiplex PCR, while the TCRdb copy is restricted to in-frame clones and leaves out a portion. In the table there are 100,000 to 150,000 clones, around 90% of which are singletons. Germline V gene sequence: CDR1 SGHAT, CDR2 FQNNGV. The CDR3 loop spans 14 amino acids. Trimming shortened V by 5 bases and J by 0 bases, and 10 bases separated the two germline ends. These data belong to a study of radiation and T cells in renal cell carcinoma. Overall study: Nephrectomy followed 15 Gy stereotactic body radiation by 4 weeks.

As for time point: blood 2 weeks post-SBRT. This sample's treatment: 15 Gy SBRT to primary tumor, nephrectomy 4 weeks later. V is TRBV11-2 and J is TRBJ1-1; possible D gene TRBD1, 5 bases. Sequencing used blood, obtained from a patient whose treatment included radiotherapy and nephrectomy. The clonotype was recovered from a woman between 65 and 79 years old with renal cell carcinoma. The CDR3: CASSPWGLNTEAFF. CDR3 bases: TGTGCCAGCAGCCCCTGGGGCCTGAACACTGAAGCTTTCTTT.